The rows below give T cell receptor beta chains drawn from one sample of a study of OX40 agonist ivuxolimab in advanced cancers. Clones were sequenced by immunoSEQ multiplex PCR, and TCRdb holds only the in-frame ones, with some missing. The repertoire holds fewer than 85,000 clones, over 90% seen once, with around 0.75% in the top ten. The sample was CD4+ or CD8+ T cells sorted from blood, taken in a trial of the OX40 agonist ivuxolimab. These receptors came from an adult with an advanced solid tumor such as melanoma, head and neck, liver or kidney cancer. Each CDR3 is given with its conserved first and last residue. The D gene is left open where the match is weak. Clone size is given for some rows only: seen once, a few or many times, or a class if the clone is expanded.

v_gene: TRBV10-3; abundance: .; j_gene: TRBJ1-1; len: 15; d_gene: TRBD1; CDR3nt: TGTGCCATCAGTGTGACAGGGCGGTCGGACACTGAAGCTTTCTTT; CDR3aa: CAISVTGRSDTEAFF
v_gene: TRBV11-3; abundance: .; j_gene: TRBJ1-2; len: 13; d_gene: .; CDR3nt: TGTGCCAGCAGCTTAGGATGGGACTATGGCTACACCTTC; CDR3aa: CASSLGWDYGYTF
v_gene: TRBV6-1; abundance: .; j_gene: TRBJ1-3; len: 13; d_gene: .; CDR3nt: TGTGCCAGCAGTGAGACCTCTGGAAACACCATATATTTT; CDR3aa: CASSETSGNTIYF
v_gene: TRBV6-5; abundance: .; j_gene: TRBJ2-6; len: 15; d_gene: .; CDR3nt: TGTGCCAGCAGTTACTCGGGGGACGGGGCCAACGTCCTGACTTTC; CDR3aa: CASSYSGDGANVLTF
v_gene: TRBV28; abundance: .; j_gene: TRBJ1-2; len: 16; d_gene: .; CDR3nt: TGTGCCAGCAGTTTGGTGGGTACACAGGGCATCTATGGCTACACCTTC; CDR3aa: CASSLVGTQGIYGYTF
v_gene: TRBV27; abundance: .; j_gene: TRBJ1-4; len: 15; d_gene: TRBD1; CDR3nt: TGTGCCAGCAAGACTCGACAGGGGTCTAATGAAAAACTGTTTTTT; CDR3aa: CASKTRQGSNEKLFF
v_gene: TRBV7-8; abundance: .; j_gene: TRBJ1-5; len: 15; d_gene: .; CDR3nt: TGTGCCAGCAGCCCGCGGGACGTCCGCAATCAGCCCCAGCATTTT; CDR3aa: CASSPRDVRNQPQHF
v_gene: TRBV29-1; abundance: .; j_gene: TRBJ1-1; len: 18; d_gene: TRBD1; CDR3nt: TGCAGCGTTGGAGGGACAGAAAAAGGACCAGCCCGGTTCACTGAAGCTTTCTTT; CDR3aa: CSVGGTEKGPARFTEAFF
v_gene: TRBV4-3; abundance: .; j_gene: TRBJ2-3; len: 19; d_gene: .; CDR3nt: TGCGCCAGCAGCCAAGGAAGTTGGGCTGGCGACTCGAGCACAGATACGCAGTATTTT; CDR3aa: CASSQGSWAGDSSTDTQYF
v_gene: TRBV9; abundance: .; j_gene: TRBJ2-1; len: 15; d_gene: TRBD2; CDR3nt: TGTGCCAGCAGCCCCCGGGTAGCGGGATACAATGAGCAGTTCTTC; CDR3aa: CASSPRVAGYNEQFF
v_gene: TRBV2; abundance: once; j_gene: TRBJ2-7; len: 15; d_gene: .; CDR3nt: TGTGCCAGCACCCGTGAGAGCGGACCTTCCTACGAGCAGTACTTC; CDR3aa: CASTRESGPSYEQYF
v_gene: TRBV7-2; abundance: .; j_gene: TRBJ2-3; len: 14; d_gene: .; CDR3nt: TGTGCCAGCAGCTTAGCGTCAAGGGGAGATACGCAGTATTTT; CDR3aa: CASSLASRGDTQYF
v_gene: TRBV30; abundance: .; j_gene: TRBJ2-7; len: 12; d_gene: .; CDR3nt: TGTGCCTGGGGAGACACTCCCTACGAGCAGTACTTC; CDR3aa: CAWGDTPYEQYF
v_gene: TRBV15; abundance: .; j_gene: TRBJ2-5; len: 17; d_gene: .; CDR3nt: TGTGCCACCAGCAGAGAGGCACTAGGTGGAGGGGGAGAGACCCAGTACTTC; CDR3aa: CATSREALGGGGETQYF
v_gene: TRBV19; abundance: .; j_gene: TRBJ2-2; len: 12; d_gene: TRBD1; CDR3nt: TGTGCCAGGACAGGGATGACCGGGGAGCTGTTTTTT; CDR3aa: CARTGMTGELFF
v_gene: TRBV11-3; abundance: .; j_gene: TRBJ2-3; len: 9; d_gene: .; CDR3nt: TGTGCCAGCACTGGGTTGGAGTATTTT; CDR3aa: CASTGLEYF
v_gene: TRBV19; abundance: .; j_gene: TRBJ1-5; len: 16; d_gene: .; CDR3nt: TGTGCCAGTAGCTTTCAGAGGGGTTATAGCAATCAGCCCCAGCATTTT; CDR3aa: CASSFQRGYSNQPQHF
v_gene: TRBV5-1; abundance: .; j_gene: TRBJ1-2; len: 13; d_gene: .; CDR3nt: TGCGCCAGCAGCCCCTCAGGGACCGGTGGCTACACCTTC; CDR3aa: CASSPSGTGGYTF
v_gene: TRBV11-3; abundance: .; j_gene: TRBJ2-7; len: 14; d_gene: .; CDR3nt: TGTGCCAGCAGCCTAGGGGGGCTTACCTACGAGCAGTACTTC; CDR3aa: CASSLGGLTYEQYF
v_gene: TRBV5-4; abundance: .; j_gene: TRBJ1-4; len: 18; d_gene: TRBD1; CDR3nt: TGTGCCAGCAGCGTTACCGGGACAGGGGAGGAACGTGCCAAAAAACTGTTTTTT; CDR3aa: CASSVTGTGEERAKKLFF
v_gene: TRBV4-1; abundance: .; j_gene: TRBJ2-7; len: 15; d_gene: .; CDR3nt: TGCGCCAGCAGCCAACGTGGGACGGGGAACTACGAGCAGTACTTC; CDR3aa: CASSQRGTGNYEQYF
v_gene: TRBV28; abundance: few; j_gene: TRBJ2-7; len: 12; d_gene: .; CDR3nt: TGTGCCAGCAGTTTAACTTCCTACGAGCAGTACTTC; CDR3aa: CASSLTSYEQYF
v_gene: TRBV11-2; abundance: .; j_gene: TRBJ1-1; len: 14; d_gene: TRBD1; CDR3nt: TGTGCCAGCAGCTCGCCGGGGACAGATCTCAAAAACCACTTT; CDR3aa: CASSSPGTDLKNHF
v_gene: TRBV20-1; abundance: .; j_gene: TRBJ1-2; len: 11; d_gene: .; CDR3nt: TGCAGTGCTAGCGGGAACTATGGCTACACCTTC; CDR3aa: CSASGNYGYTF
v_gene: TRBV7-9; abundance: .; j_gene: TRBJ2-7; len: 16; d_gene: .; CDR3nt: TGTGCCAGCAGCTTAGCGCCTCTCGCAGACCTCTACGAGCAGTACTTC; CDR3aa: CASSLAPLADLYEQYF
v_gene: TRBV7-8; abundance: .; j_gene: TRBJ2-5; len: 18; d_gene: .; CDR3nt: TGTGCCAGCAGCTTATTGTTTTTGCAGGGATCCCACCAAGAGACCCAGTACTTC; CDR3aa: CASSLLFLQGSHQETQYF